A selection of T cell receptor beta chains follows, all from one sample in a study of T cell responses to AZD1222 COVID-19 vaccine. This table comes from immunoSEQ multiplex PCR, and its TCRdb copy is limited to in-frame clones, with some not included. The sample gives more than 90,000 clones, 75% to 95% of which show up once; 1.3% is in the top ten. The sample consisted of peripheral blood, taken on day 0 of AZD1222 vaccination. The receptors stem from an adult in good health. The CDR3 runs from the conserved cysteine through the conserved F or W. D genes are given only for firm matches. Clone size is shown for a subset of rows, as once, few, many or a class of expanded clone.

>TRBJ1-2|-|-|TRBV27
TGTGCCAGCAAGGACCTGAACTATGGCTACACCTTC
CASKDLNYGYTF
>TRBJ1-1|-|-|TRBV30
TGTGCCTGGAGTGGGAGAGGGATCGATGCTAAGGGTTTAGCCGAAGGCCCAAACACTGAAGCTTTCTTT
CAWSGRGIDAKGLAEGPNTEAFF
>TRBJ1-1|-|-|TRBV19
TGTGCCAGTAACACAGCTTTGAACACTGAAGCTTTCTTT
CASNTALNTEAFF
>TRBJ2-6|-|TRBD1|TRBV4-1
TGCGCCAGCAGCCAAGATGGGACAGGGGTACCTGGGGCCAACGTCCTGACTTTC
CASSQDGTGVPGANVLTF
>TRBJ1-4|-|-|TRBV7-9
TGTGCCAGCAGCCGGGCGGGGCGGGAAAAACTGTTTTTT
CASSRAGREKLFF
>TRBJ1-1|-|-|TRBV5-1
TGCGCCAGCAGCTTGTTTCTAGGGCTCCAGAACACTGAAGCTTTCTTT
CASSLFLGLQNTEAFF
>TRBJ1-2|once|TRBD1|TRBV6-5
TGTGCCAGCAGGAGGGGACAGGCCTATGGCTACACCTTC
CASRRGQAYGYTF
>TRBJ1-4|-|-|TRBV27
TGTGCCAGCAGGGGGGCTGGGGAAAAACTGTTTTTT
CASRGAGEKLFF
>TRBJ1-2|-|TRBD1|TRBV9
TGTGCCAGCAGCCCCCTATTGACAGGGAACTATGGCTACACCTTC
CASSPLLTGNYGYTF
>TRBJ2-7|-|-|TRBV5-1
TGCGCCAGCAGCTTAACAGGGTTTCGGTACGAGCAGTACTTC
CASSLTGFRYEQYF
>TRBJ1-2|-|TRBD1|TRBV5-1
TGCGCCAGCAGCGAACGTTTAACAGGGGATGGCGGCTACACCTTC
CASSERLTGDGGYTF
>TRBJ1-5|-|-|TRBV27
TGTGCCAGCAGTACTAAGATGCCGGGGCTCTATAGCAATCAGCCCCAGCATTTT
CASSTKMPGLYSNQPQHF
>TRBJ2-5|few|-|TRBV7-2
TGTGCCAGCAGCTTATATTGGGGGCAAGAGACCCAGTACTTC
CASSLYWGQETQYF